This TCR beta chain originates from a study of CD8 T cells in Susac syndrome. This clonotype is a singleton in its sample. CDR1 is SGHAT and CDR2 is FQNNGV in the germline V gene. J was trimmed by 2 bases and V by 5 bases; bases with no gene match: 5. There are 16 residues in the CDR3. RNA totalling 0.5 to 1 ug underwent reverse transcription with random hexamers. MiXCR, run by TCRdb on the immunoSEQ multiplex PCR reads, gives a single entry per CDR3 protein. The table has 250,000 to 300,000 distinct CDR3 sequences, around 85% seen once. From blood CD8+ and CD4+ T cells, the TCR beta chain was sequenced. Stable or active relapsing-remitting multiple sclerosis, untreated and meeting revised McDonald criteria, defined the controls.

The chain has TRBV11-2 and TRBJ2-2; TRBD1 matches at 10 bases. The sample comprised CD8+ T cells from PBMCs. The TCR originated in a human donor with multiple sclerosis. The CDR3 DNA follows: TGTGCCAGCAGCCTCGGACAGGGGGAAAACACCGGGGAGCTGTTTTTT. As protein: CASSLGQGENTGELFF. The complete variable domain, with remaining parts taken from reference TRBV11-2 and TRBJ2-2, reads EAGVAQSPRYKIIEKRQSVAFWCNPISGHATLYWYQQILGQGPKLLIQFQNNGVVDDSQLPKDRFSAERLKGVDSTLKIQPAKLEDSAVYLCASSLGQGENTGELFFGEGSRLTVL.